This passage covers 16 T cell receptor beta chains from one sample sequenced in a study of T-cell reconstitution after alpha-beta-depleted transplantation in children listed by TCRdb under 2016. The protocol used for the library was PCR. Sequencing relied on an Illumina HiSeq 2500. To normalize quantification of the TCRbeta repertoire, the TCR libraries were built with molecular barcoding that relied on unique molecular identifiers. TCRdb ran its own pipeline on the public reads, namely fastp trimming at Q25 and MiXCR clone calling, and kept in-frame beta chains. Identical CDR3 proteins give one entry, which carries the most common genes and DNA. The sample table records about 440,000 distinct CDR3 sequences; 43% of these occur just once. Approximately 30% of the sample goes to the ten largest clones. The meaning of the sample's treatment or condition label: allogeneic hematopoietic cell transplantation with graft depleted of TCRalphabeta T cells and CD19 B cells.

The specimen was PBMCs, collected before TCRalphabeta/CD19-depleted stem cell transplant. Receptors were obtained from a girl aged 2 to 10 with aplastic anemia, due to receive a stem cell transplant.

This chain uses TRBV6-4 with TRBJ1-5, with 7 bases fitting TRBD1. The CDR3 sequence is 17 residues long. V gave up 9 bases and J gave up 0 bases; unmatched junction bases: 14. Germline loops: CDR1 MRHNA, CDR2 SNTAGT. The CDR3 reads CARNTRQGPYSNQPQHF. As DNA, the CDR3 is TGTGCCAGAAACACCAGACAGGGACCCTATAGCAATCAGCCCCAGCATTTT.

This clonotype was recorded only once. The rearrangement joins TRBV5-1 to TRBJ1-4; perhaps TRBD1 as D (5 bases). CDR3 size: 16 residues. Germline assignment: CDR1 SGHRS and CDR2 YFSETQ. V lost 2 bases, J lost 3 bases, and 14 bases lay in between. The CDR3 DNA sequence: TGCGCCAGCAGCTTCGAGGGGAGCAACCCTAATGAAAAACTGTTTTTT. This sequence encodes CASSFEGSNPNEKLFF.

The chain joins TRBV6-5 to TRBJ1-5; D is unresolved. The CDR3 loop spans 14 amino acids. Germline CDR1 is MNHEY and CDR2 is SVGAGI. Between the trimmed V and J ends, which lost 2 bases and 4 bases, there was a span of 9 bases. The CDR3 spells CASSYMGINQPQHF. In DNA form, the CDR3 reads TGTGCCAGCAGTTACATGGGAATTAATCAGCCCCAGCATTTT.

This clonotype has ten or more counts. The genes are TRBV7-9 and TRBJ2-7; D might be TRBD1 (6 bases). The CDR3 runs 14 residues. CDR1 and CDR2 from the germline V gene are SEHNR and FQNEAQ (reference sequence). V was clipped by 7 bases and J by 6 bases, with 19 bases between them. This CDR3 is CASTYRDTNSEQYF. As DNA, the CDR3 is TGTGCCAGCACCTATCGGGACACCAACAGCGAGCAGTACTTC.

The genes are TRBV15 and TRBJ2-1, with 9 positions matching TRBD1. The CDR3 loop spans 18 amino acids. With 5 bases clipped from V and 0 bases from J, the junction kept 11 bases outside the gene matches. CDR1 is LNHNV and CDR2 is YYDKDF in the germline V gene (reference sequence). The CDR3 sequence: CATSRTGGPTSSYNEQFF. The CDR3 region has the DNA TGTGCCACCAGCCGAACAGGGGGCCCCACGAGCTCCTACAATGAGCAGTTCTTC.

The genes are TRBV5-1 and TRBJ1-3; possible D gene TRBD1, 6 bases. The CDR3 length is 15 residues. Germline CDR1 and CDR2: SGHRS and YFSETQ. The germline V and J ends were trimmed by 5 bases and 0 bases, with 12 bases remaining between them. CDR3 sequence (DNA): TGCGCCAGCAGGGCAGGGGTCGACTCTGGAAACACCATATATTTT. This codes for CASRAGVDSGNTIYF.

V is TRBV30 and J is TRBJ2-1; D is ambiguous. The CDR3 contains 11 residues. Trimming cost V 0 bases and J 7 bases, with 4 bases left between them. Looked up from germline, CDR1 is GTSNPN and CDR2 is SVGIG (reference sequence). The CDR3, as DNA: TGTGCCTGGAGTGTAGGTAATGAGCAGTTCTTC. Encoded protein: CAWSVGNEQFF.

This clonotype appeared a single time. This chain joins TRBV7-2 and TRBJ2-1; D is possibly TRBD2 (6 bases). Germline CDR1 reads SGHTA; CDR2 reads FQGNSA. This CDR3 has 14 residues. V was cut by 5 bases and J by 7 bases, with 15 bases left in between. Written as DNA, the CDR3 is TGTGCCAGCAGCCCCCCGGGGGTAAGGAATGAGCAGTTCTTC. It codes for CASSPPGVRNEQFF.

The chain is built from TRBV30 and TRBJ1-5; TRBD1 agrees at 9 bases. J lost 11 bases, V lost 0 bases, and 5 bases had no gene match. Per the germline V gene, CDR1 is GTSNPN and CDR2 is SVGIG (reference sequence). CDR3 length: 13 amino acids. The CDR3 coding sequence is TGTGCCTGGAGTGTGGGACAGGGATCGTCCCAGCATTTT. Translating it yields CAWSVGQGSSQHF.

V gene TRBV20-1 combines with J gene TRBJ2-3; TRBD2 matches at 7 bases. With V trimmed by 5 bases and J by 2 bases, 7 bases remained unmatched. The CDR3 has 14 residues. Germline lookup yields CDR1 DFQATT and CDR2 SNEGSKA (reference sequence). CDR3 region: CSAGGLEVTDTQYF. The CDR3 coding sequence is TGCAGTGCTGGAGGACTAGAAGTCACAGATACGCAGTATTTT.

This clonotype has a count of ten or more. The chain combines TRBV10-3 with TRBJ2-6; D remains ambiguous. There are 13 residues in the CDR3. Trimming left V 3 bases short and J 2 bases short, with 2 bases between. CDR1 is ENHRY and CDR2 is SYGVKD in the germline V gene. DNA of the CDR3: TGTGCCATCAGTGAAACTGGGGCCAACGTCCTGACTTTC. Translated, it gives CAISETGANVLTF.

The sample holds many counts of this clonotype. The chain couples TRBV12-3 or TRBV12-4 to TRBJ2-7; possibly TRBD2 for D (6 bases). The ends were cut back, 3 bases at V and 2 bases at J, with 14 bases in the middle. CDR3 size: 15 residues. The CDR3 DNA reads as TGTGCCAGCAGTTTGTGGCAGGAGGGTACCTACGAGCAGTACTTC. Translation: CASSLWQEGTYEQYF.

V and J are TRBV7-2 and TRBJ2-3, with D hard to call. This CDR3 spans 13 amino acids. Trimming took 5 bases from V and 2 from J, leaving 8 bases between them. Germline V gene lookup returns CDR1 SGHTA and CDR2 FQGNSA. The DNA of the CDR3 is TGTGCCAGCAGCCCGGAACACACAGATACGCAGTATTTT. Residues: CASSPEHTDTQYF.

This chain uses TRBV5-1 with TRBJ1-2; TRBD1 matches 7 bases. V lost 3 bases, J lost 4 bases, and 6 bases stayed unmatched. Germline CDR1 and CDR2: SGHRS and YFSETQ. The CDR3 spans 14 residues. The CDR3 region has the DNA TGCGCCAGCAGCTCGACAGGGACGTTCTATGGCTACACCTTC. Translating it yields CASSSTGTFYGYTF.

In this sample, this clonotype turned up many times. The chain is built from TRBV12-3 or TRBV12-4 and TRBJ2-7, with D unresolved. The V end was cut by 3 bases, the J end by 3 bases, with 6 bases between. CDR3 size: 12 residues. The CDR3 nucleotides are TGTGCCAGCAGTTTGGTCTTCTACGAGCAGTACTTC. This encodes CASSLVFYEQYF.

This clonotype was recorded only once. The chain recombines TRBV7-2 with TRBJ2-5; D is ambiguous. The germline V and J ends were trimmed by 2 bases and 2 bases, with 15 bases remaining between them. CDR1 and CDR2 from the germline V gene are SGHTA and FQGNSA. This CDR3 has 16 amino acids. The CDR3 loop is CASSLNPRLKQETQYF. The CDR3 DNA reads TGTGCCAGCAGCTTAAACCCGCGGCTCAAACAAGAGACCCAGTACTTC.